These 27 T cell receptor beta chains originate from one sample sequenced in a study of control samples from healthy donors and cancer patients (dated by TCRdb to the early 2020s). Libraries came from the immunoSEQ multiplex PCR assay. The source is immuneACCESS, and TCRdb retained only in-frame sequences with V and J called. Part of the clones is not carried over; for the studies checked, unresolved V genes explain less than half of this, and the remainder is unexplained. For this sample there are 100,000 to 150,000 clones; 85% to 95% appear just once. Of the sample, approximately 0.58% is held by the ten largest clones. The sequencing sample was made of PBMCs. The source is a man older than 75 with head and neck cancer.

The chain recombines TRBV18 with TRBJ2-7, with TRBD2 as a possible D gene (6 bases). This CDR3 spans 14 amino acids. V was pared by 0 bases and J by 6 bases, with 12 bases between. Germline V gives CDR1 KGHSH, CDR2 LQKENI. The CDR3 loop reads CASSPPGGGSEQYF. For the CDR3, the DNA is TGTGCCAGCTCACCACCGGGTGGGGGGTCCGAGCAGTACTTC.

This chain connects TRBV7-9 to TRBJ2-1; D not resolved. The CDR3 extends over 15 amino acids. Germline V lookup: CDR1 SEHNR, CDR2 FQNEAQ (reference sequence). Trimming took off 0 bases at V and 0 bases at J, with 6 bases between the two ends. This CDR3 reads CASSLADLSYNEQFF. The DNA of the CDR3 is TGTGCCAGCAGCTTAGCGGACCTCTCCTACAATGAGCAGTTCTTC. The variable domain in full, with the rest retrieved from reference TRBV7-9 and TRBJ2-1, is DTGVSQNPRHKITKRGQNVTFRCDPISEHNRLYWYRQTLGQGPEFLTYFQNEAQLEKSRLLSDRFSAERPKGSFSTLEIQRTEQGDSAMYLCASSLADLSYNEQFFGPGTRLTVL.

The chain joins TRBV7-2 to TRBJ2-2; D not certain. Germline CDR1 SGHTA, CDR2 FQGNSA. This CDR3 is built from 14 residues. V was cut by 1 base and J by 6 bases, with 9 bases left in between. CDR3 protein: CASSLDPYSGELFF. The CDR3 DNA reads TGTGCCAGCAGCTTAGACCCATATTCCGGGGAGCTGTTTTTT. The full variable domain, rest sourced from reference TRBV7-2 and TRBJ2-2, is GAGVSQSPSNKVTEKGKDVELRCDPISGHTALYWYRQSLGQGLEFLIYFQGNSAPDKSGLPSDRFSAERTGGSVSTLTIQRTQQEDSAVYLCASSLDPYSGELFFGEGSRLTVL.

V gene TRBV3-1 (or the pseudogene TRBV3-2) combines with J gene TRBJ2-7; TRBD2 agrees at 8 bases. CDR3 length: 15 amino acids. V gave up 0 bases and J gave up 3 bases; unmatched junction bases: 4. CDR1 is LGHDT, CDR2 YNNKEL, per germline (reference sequence). The CDR3 DNA is TGTGCCAGCAGCCAAGATGTTAGCGGGGTCTACGAGCAGTACTTC. As protein: CASSQDVSGVYEQYF.

This clone was seen a single time. The gene calls are TRBV9 and TRBJ2-3; TRBD2 agrees at 7 bases. The CDR3 totals 16 residues. V trimming: 0 bases; J trimming: 4 bases; junction bases outside the gene matches: 8. In germline, CDR1 is SGDLS, CDR2 YYNGEE. The CDR3 DNA reads as TGTGCCAGCAGCGTAGATTCGCGGGAGTTTGCAGATACGCAGTATTTT. Protein sequence: CASSVDSREFADTQYF.

The rearrangement links TRBV12-5 to TRBJ2-6, with 9 nucleotides matching TRBD1. J lost 4 bases, V lost 7 bases, and 11 bases had no gene match. In germline, CDR1 is LGHNT, CDR2 FRNRAP. The CDR3 loop spans 17 amino acids. The CDR3, as DNA: TGTGCTAGTGTCGCCTCCGGGACAGGGTTCGGGGCCAACGTCCTGACTTTC. Translated, it gives CASVASGTGFGANVLTF.

The chain has TRBV4-1 and TRBJ2-7, with D unresolved. The germline V gene has CDR1 MGHRA and CDR2 YSYEKL. This CDR3 has 15 amino acids. V lost 2 bases and J lost 2, with 13 bases in between. The CDR3 loop is CASSQRAVTPYEQYF. The CDR3 DNA reads as TGCGCCAGCAGCCAACGGGCAGTTACCCCCTACGAGCAGTACTTC.

J is TRBJ2-1 and V is TRBV19, with a weak D call TRBD1 (6 bases). This CDR3 is 17 amino acids long. Germline CDR1 is LNHDA and CDR2 is SQIVND (reference sequence). Trimming removed 3 bases from V and 4 bases from J, with 19 bases in between. CDR3 nucleotide sequence: TGTGCCAGTAGTATGAGAGTCTTAGGACAGATATACAATGAGCAGTTCTTC. This gives the protein CASSMRVLGQIYNEQFF. The entire variable domain, with the rest obtained from reference TRBV19 and TRBJ2-1, is as follows: DGGITQSPKYLFRKEGQNVTLSCEQNLNHDAMYWYRQDPGQGLRLIYYSQIVNDFQKGDIAEGYSVSREKKESFPLTVTSAQKNPTAFYLCASSMRVLGQIYNEQFFGPGTRLTVL.

The chain has TRBV25-1 and TRBJ2-7, with unresolved D. CDR1 is MGHDK, CDR2 SYGVNS, per germline. This CDR3 is 13 amino acids long. The germline V and J ends were trimmed by 5 bases and 0 bases, with 8 bases remaining between them. As DNA, the CDR3 is TGTGCCAGCAGTCGGGCCCTCTCCTACGAGCAGTACTTC. Amino acids: CASSRALSYEQYF.

The chain carries TRBV30 and TRBJ1-1, with a tentative D call TRBD1 (6 bases). This CDR3 has 13 amino acids. Trimming stripped 7 bases from V and 3 bases from J, with 15 bases between. CDR1 is GTSNPN, CDR2 SVGIG, per germline (reference sequence). The CDR3 DNA sequence: TGTGCCTCGGAATTTAACAGGGACACTGAAGCTTTCTTT. Translated, it gives CASEFNRDTEAFF. Looking up the rest from reference TRBV30 and TRBJ1-1 gives the full variable domain: SQTIHQWPATLVQPVGSPLSLECTVEGTSNPNLYWYRQAAGRGLQLLFYSVGIGQISSEVPQNLSASRPQDRQFILSSKKLLLSDSGFYLCASEFNRDTEAFFGQGTRLTVV.

The chain links TRBV7-8 to TRBJ2-7; 9 nucleotides align to TRBD1. The CDR3 consists of 16 residues. Germline CDR1 is SGHVS and CDR2 is FQNEAQ. V dropped 5 bases and J dropped 1; count of bases not matched to a gene: 9. Written as DNA, the CDR3 is TGTGCCAGCAGCACCACCGGGACAGGGCCATCCTACGAGCAGTACTTC. This sequence encodes CASSTTGTGPSYEQYF.

The chain uses TRBV9 and TRBJ1-4; no clear D. The V and J ends lost 2 bases and 6 bases respectively, with 14 bases between them. Per the germline V gene, CDR1 is SGDLS and CDR2 is YYNGEE. This CDR3 spans 15 amino acids. The CDR3 loop is CASSVETHPDEKLFF. The DNA of the CDR3 is TGTGCCAGCAGCGTTGAAACCCACCCGGATGAAAAACTGTTTTTT.

This clone showed up just once. The rearrangement links TRBV5-1 to TRBJ2-5, with D perhaps given as TRBD1 or TRBD2 (5 bases each). Trimming stripped 4 bases from V and 2 bases from J, with 15 bases between. The germline gives CDR1 SGHRS, CDR2 YFSETQ. CDR3 length: 15 residues. The CDR3 protein is CASSATGTLQETQYF. The CDR3 coding sequence is TGCGCCAGCAGCGCCACCGGGACGCTACAAGAGACCCAGTACTTC. Combining the CDR3 with reference TRBV5-1 and TRBJ2-5 gives the whole variable domain KAGVTQTPRYLIKTRGQQVTLSCSPISGHRSVSWYQQTPGQGLQFLFEYFSETQRNKGNFPGRFSGRQFSNSRSEMNVSTLELGDSALYLCASSATGTLQETQYFGPGTRLLVL.

The chain links TRBV7-8 to TRBJ2-7; D is unresolved. The germline V and J ends were trimmed by 5 bases and 6 bases, with 14 bases remaining between them. CDR1 is SGHVS and CDR2 is FQNEAQ in the germline V gene. The CDR3 has 13 amino acids. CDR3 in amino acids: CASSQGTTSEQYF. The CDR3 coding sequence is TGTGCCAGCAGCCAAGGAACTACCAGCGAGCAGTACTTC.

The rearrangement uses TRBV30 and TRBJ2-5, with 8 bases aligning to TRBD1. The CDR3 is 15 residues long. Germline V gene sequence: CDR1 GTSNPN, CDR2 SVGIG (reference sequence). With 3 bases clipped from V and 2 bases from J, the junction kept 8 bases outside the gene matches. CDR3 amino acids: CAWSPGQGRQETQYF. The CDR3 DNA sequence: TGTGCCTGGAGCCCCGGACAGGGTAGGCAAGAGACCCAGTACTTC.

The J gene is TRBJ2-7, the V gene TRBV18; 7 bases are a match to TRBD2. The V gene end was trimmed by 2 bases and the J gene end by 4 bases; junction bases not matched to a gene: 2. CDR1 and CDR2 (germline): KGHSH, LQKENI. The CDR3 sequence is 13 residues long. For the CDR3, the DNA is TGTGCCAGCTCACCAGGGGACTATTACGAGCAGTACTTC. This codes for CASSPGDYYEQYF.

The chain employs TRBV6-2 or TRBV6-3 and TRBJ1-6; possibly TRBD1 for D (6 bases). V was clipped by 6 bases and J by 3 bases, with 18 bases between them. The CDR3 is 17 amino acids. Germline-derived CDR1 and CDR2 are MNHEY and SVGEGT. The DNA of the CDR3 is TGTGCCAGCAGCCACATGGACAGCTACTTCTATAATTCACCCCTCCACTTT. It yields the protein CASSHMDSYFYNSPLHF.

V usage is TRBV7-6 and J usage is TRBJ1-1; D is perhaps TRBD1 (6 bases). This CDR3 region has 15 residues. V lost 0 bases to trimming and J lost 4 bases, with 12 bases between them. Germline loops: CDR1 SGHVS, CDR2 FNYEAQ. The CDR3 DNA reads TGTGCCAGCAGCTTAGCGGGCAACAGGGCCACTGAAGCTTTCTTT. Protein: CASSLAGNRATEAFF.

The sample holds one count of this clone. V and J are TRBV19 and TRBJ2-2, with 10 positions matching TRBD2. Germline CDR1 is LNHDA and CDR2 is SQIVND (reference sequence). The CDR3 loop spans 16 amino acids. With V trimmed by 9 bases and J by 5 bases, 12 bases remained unmatched. The CDR3: CASHLAGVQRTGELFF. In DNA form, the CDR3 reads TGTGCCAGCCACCTAGCGGGAGTACAACGAACCGGGGAGCTGTTTTTT.

The chain links TRBV5-1 to TRBJ2-2, with TRBD2 matching over 14 bases. The CDR3 has 17 amino acids. Looked up from germline, CDR1 is SGHRS and CDR2 is YFSETQ. V lost 3 bases to trimming and J lost 8 bases; unmatched junction nucleotides: 9. The CDR3 is CASSSGRLAGGTGELFF. The CDR3, as DNA: TGCGCCAGCAGCTCAGGAAGACTAGCGGGAGGGACTGGGGAGCTGTTTTTT.

The rearrangement links TRBV19 to TRBJ2-5; perhaps D is TRBD1 or TRBD2 (5 bases each). V lost 6 bases to trimming and J lost 7 bases, with 21 bases between them. The CDR3 runs 15 residues. Germline V gives CDR1 LNHDA, CDR2 SQIVND (reference sequence). The CDR3 DNA follows: TGTGCCAGTAGCTCCGGGACGGGTGCATCAGGGACCCAGTACTTC. Amino acid sequence: CASSSGTGASGTQYF. Full variable domain (missing parts from reference TRBV19 and TRBJ2-5): DGGITQSPKYLFRKEGQNVTLSCEQNLNHDAMYWYRQDPGQGLRLIYYSQIVNDFQKGDIAEGYSVSREKKESFPLTVTSAQKNPTAFYLCASSSGTGASGTQYFGPGTRLLVL.

The V call is TRBV6-5, the J call TRBJ1-4; D might be TRBD1 (5 bases). CDR1 MNHEY and CDR2 SVGAGI come from the germline V gene. V lost 1 base and J 7 bases, leaving 13 bases between the germline ends. This CDR3 has 15 residues. CDR3 loop: CASSYFSGRGEKLFF. The DNA of the CDR3 is TGTGCCAGCAGTTACTTCTCAGGGAGGGGTGAAAAACTGTTTTTT.

The chain is built from TRBV9 and TRBJ1-6; 9 bases agree with TRBD1. The CDR3 spans 18 residues. The junction had 8 bases not matched to a gene; V was cut back by 4 bases and J by 0 bases. CDR1 is SGDLS and CDR2 is YYNGEE in the germline V gene. This CDR3 is CASSLTGGGSSYNSPLHF. CDR3 in DNA: TGTGCCAGCAGCCTGACAGGGGGAGGGAGCTCCTATAATTCACCCCTCCACTTT.

V and J are TRBV9 and TRBJ1-4, with D possibly matching TRBD1 (6 bases). CDR3 length: 16 residues. Per the germline V gene, CDR1 is SGDLS and CDR2 is YYNGEE. V lost 0 bases and J lost 8, with 17 bases in between. CDR3 residues: CASSVDWDISTEKLFF. In DNA, the CDR3 is TGTGCCAGCAGCGTAGACTGGGACATATCCACGGAAAAACTGTTTTTT.

DNA for the CDR3: TGTGCCAGCAGCTTAGAGGCAGGGGCCAACGAGCAGTACTTC. Its translation: CASSLEAGANEQYF. V is TRBV13 and J is TRBJ2-7; weak D call: TRBD1 (6 bases). CDR3 length: 14 amino acids. V was pared by 1 base and J by 5 bases, with 12 bases between. The germline V gene encodes CDR1 PRHDT and CDR2 FYEKMQ (reference sequence).

The chain recombines TRBV5-1 with TRBJ1-6; D may be TRBD1 (5 bases). V was trimmed by 4 bases and J by 0 bases, leaving 17 bases between them. This CDR3 region has 18 residues. CDR1 is SGHRS and CDR2 is YFSETQ in the germline V gene. The CDR3 DNA sequence: TGCGCCAGCAGCGCAAGCTTTTGGGGCGGCTCCTATAATTCACCCCTCCACTTT. This encodes CASSASFWGGSYNSPLHF.

The chain has TRBV7-7 and TRBJ2-2; no reliable D call. CDR3 size: 16 residues. The germline V gene encodes CDR1 SSHAT and CDR2 FNYEAQ (reference sequence). V gave up 5 bases and J gave up 1 base, with 14 bases separating them. CDR3 amino acids: CASSPGAARNTGELFF. The DNA of the CDR3 is TGTGCCAGCAGCCCAGGAGCAGCCAGGAACACCGGGGAGCTGTTTTTT.